The sequence of this TCR beta chain was determined in a study of human T cells and chemical hapten exposure. The wider study: Among samples, TCR yields varied mainly because of small differences in pooled library volume.

The sample's time point: healthy volunteer bleed at 2 weeks. Unfractionated whole blood yielded total RNA. Study-level results: TCRs above 1 in 1000 frequency stayed constant with DPC sensitization.

As for this clonotype: What it binds is not known.

For the library, individual cDNA molecules each received unique molecular identifiers. TCRdb re-analysed the RACE reads in MiXCR, keeping a single row per CDR3 protein. Here the sample spans 85,000 to 95,000 distinct CDR3 sequences, over 8% being singletons. Sample: whole blood. This TCR came from a female donor in good health. Some clones in this sample may be carry-over from other donors' samples.

CDR3 in DNA: TGCAGCGTTGCCCACGGGGAGCATGAGCAGTTCTTC. Encoded protein: CSVAHGEHEQFF. V is TRBV29-1 and J is TRBJ2-1; maybe TRBD2 (5 bases). V lost 4 bases to trimming and J lost 8 bases, with 12 bases between them. The CDR3 is 12 residues long. Germline loops: CDR1 SQVTM, CDR2 ANQGSEA.